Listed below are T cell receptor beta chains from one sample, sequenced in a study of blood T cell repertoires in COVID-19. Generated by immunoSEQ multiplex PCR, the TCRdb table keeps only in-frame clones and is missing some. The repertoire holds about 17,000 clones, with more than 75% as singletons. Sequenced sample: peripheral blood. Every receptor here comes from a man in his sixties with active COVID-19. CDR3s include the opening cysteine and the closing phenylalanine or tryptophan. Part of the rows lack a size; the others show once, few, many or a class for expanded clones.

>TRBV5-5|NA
CASSRYLAGGPNEQFF
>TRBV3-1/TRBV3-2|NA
CASSTGKTDTQYF
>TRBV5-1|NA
CASSLTSGGNTDTQYF
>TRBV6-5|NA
CASRRDSTANYGYTF
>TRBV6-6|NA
CASSYDSVTQYF
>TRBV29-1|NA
CSVEDSLMRGYTF
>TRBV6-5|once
CASSRDSYSGNTIYF
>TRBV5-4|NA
CASSSELLGGYGYTF
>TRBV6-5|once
CATRTVQETQYF
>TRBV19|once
CASSTQPGETQYF
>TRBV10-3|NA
CAISDLGQGAEAFF
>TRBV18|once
CASSPTLLWAKETQYF
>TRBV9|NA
CASSVQGMNTGELFF
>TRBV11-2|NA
CASSLVGLSNEQFF
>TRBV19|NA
CASSPGQGASDTQYF
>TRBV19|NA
CASSAPTGGKNEQYF
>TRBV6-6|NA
CASSRMSSGKNTEAFF
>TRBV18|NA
CASSRTGMTEAFF
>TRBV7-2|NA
CASSLAGGTGELFF
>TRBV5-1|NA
CASRDRRNTEAFF
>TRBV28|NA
CASIPGDSSNTGELFF
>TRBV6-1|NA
CASSDETGVATNEKLFF
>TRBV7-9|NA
CASSLGGATGVSPLHF
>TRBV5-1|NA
CASTPIAGAYNEQFF
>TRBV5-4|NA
CASSLSTSGGWNEQFF
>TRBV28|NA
CASRSNGNTIYF
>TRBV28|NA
CASGRDSWSDTQYF
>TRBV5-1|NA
CASSRRTGGADTEAFF
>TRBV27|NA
CASSLGARGYNEQFF
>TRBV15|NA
CATSRDSGQAAKTQYF
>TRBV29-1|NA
CSVEEDRVVRGTQYF
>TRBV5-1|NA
CASSSGDRDYGYTF
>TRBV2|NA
CASSGGRVGGYTF
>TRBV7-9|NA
CASCRGGTYNEQFF
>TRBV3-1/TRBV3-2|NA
CASSEGYITEAFF
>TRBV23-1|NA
CASRSGTGRNQPQHF
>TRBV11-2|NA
CASSPLLSSGVTDTQYF
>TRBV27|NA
CASSTPSTGTTEAFF
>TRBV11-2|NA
CASSLSGGAANEQFF
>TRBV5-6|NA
CASSLAVGPANTGELFF
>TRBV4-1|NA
CASRPTGGSNYGYTF
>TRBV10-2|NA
CASSESGVTGNTIYF
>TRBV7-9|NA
CASSSPTGQGVYGYTF
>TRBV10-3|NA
CAILGTGSNNEQFF
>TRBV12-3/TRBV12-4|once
CASSHSRVPEAFF
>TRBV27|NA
CASSLQETSGYEQYF
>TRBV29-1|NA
CSVALDSTGELFF
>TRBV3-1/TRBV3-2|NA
CASRDRAYTGELFF
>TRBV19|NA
CASSMDRDRVGTEAFF
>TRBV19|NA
CASSIQNGGYTF
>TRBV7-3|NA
CASSSGLSQETQYF
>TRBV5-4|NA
CATRQRYSNQPQHF
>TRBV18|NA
CASSPGTGGNGELFF
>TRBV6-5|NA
CASTETFVYGYTF
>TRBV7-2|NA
CASSLGLAETQYF
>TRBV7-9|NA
CASSLGSGGNTEAFF
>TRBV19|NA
CASSPGQGGMGNSPLHF
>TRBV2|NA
CARGQGGYTF
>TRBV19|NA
CASTSGGSVNTQYF
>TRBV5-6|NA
CASSLKADGYTF